This T cell receptor beta chain derives from a study of shared clonotypes between healthy human individuals. Study summary: Per donor, three plates held CD4 naive cells, three held CD4 memory, two held CD8 naive and one held CD8 memory.

Findings and limits, study-wide: Naive CD4 clonotypes overlapped across a handful of donors at roughly 5.1%. The four-donor shared clonotypes exceeded non-shared clonotypes in generation probability, with non-shared ones scoring lower.

This CDR3 has 15 amino acids. V gave up 2 bases and J gave up 0 bases, with 10 bases separating them. Germline assignment: CDR1 MGHDK and CDR2 SYGVNS. To note about this clone: Its cognate antigen is unknown.

Repertoires were generated with immunoSEQ multiplex PCR, while TCRdb's copy carries only in-frame clones and drops some. The sample lists 600,000 to 750,000 clones; about 92% were seen once. Sequences were obtained from memory CD8+ T cells from PBMCs. Subset meaning: CD45RO+ cells pooled with CCR7-negative TemRA cells. The genes are TRBV25-1 and TRBJ2-5; D may be TRBD1 (6 bases). The sequence came from a man aged 18 to 30 in good health. Some clones in this sample may be carry-over from other donors' samples. The DNA of the CDR3 is TGTGCCAGCAGTGAACCCCAGGGGTACCAAGAGACCCAGTACTTC. It translates to CASSEPQGYQETQYF.